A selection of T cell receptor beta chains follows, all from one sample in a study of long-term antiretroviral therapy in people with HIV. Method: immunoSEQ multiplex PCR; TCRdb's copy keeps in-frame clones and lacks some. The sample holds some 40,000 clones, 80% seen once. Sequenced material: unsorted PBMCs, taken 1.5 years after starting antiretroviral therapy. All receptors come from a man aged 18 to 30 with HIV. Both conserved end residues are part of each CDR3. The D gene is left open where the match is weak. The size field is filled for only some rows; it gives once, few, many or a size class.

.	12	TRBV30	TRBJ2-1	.	CAWRVGGGEQFF	TGTGCCTGGAGGGTGGGAGGAGGGGAGCAGTTCTTC
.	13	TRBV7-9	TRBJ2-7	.	CASKGGGDSEQYF	TGTGCCAGCAAGGGAGGGGGGGATTCCGAGCAGTACTTC
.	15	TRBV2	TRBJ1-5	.	CASSHGGGSNQPQHF	TGTGCCAGCAGTCATGGGGGAGGGAGCAATCAGCCCCAGCATTTT
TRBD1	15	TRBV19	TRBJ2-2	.	CASSRDSLNTGELFF	TGTGCCAGCTCCAGGGACAGCCTGAACACCGGGGAGCTGTTTTTT
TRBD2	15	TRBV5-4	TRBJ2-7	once	CASSTGLAGSYEQYF	TGTGCCAGCAGCACGGGACTAGCGGGCTCCTACGAGCAGTACTTC
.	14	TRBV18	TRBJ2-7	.	CASSPSRSFYEQYF	TGTGCCAGCTCACCCTCCAGATCGTTCTACGAGCAGTACTTC
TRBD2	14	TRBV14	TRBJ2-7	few	CASSHSGLAYEQYF	TGTGCCAGCAGCCATAGCGGGCTTGCCTACGAGCAGTACTTC
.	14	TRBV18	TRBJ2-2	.	CASSPGLSAGELFF	TGTGCCAGCTCACCAGGGTTATCTGCCGGGGAGCTGTTTTTT
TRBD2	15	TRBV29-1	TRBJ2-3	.	CSVDGRAVLRDTQYF	TGCAGCGTTGACGGGAGGGCCGTACTTAGAGATACGCAGTATTTT
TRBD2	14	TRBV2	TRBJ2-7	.	CASSALAGVYEQYF	TGTGCCAGCAGTGCTCTAGCGGGAGTCTACGAGCAGTACTTC
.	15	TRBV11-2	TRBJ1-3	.	CASSLEGSSGNTIYF	TGTGCCAGCAGCTTAGAGGGCAGCTCTGGAAACACCATATATTTT
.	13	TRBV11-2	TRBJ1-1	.	CASSPGHNTEAFF	TGTGCCAGCAGCCCCGGACACAACACTGAAGCTTTCTTT
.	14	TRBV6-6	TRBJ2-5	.	CASSSWTDQETQYF	TGTGCCAGCAGTTCCTGGACAGATCAAGAGACCCAGTACTTC
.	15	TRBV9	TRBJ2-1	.	CASSPDGPNYNEQFF	TGTGCCAGCAGCCCGGACGGTCCTAACTACAATGAGCAGTTCTTC
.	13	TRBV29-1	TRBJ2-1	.	CSVYGSSYNEQFF	TGCAGTGTTTACGGGAGCTCCTACAATGAGCAGTTCTTC
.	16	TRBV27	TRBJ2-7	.	CASSSTSRGGSYEQYF	TGTGCCAGCAGCTCAACCTCTAGGGGGGGCTCCTACGAGCAGTACTTC
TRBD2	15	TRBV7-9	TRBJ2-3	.	CASSPPAGFTDTQYF	TGTGCCAGCAGCCCACCAGCGGGGTTCACAGATACGCAGTATTTT
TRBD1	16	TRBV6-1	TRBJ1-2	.	CASSGITGQGGYGYTF	TGTGCCAGCAGTGGCATAACGGGACAGGGAGGCTATGGCTACACCTTC
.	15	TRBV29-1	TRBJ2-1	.	CSVELRLATVDEQFF	TGCAGCGTTGAGTTGCGGCTAGCGACAGTCGATGAGCAGTTCTTC
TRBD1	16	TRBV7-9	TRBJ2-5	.	CASSSGQGPLQETQYF	TGTGCCAGCAGCTCTGGACAGGGCCCGCTCCAAGAGACCCAGTACTTC
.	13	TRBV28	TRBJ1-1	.	CASRGPRRIEAFF	TGTGCCAGCCGCGGGCCACGACGGATTGAAGCTTTCTTT
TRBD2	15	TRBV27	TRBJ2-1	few	CASSLSWLAGVEQFF	TGTGCCAGCAGTTTATCGTGGCTAGCGGGAGTTGAGCAGTTCTTC
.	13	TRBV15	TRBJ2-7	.	CATSPGAFVEQYF	TGTGCCACCAGCCCGGGAGCTTTTGTAGAGCAGTACTTC
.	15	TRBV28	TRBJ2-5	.	CASSIKRARVGTQYF	TGTGCCAGCAGTATCAAGCGGGCCCGGGTGGGGACCCAGTACTTC
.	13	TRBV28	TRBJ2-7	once	CASAWGLKYEQYF	TGTGCCAGCGCATGGGGGCTAAAGTACGAGCAGTACTTC
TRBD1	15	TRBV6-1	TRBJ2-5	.	CASSERTGGRETQYF	TGTGCCAGCAGTGAACGGACAGGGGGCCGCGAGACCCAGTACTTC
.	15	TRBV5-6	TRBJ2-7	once	CASSPSPGGSYEQYF	TGTGCCAGCAGCCCCTCCCCAGGCGGCTCCTACGAGCAGTACTTC
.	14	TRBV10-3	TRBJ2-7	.	CAISESGLSYEQYF	TGTGCCATCAGTGAGTCGGGCTTATCCTACGAGCAGTACTTC
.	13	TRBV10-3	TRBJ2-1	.	CAVGGGGVNEQFF	TGTGCCGTGGGGGGTGGAGGGGTCAATGAGCAGTTCTTC
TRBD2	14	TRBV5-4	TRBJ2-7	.	CASSSAGFSYEQYF	TGTGCCAGCAGCTCAGCGGGGTTCTCCTACGAGCAGTACTTC
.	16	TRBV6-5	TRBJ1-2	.	CASSYSFFGRVHGYTF	TGTGCCAGCAGTTACTCTTTCTTTGGGAGGGTCCATGGCTACACCTTC
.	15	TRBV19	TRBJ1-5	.	CASSMQGDSNQPQHF	TGTGCCAGTAGTATGCAGGGCGATAGCAATCAGCCCCAGCATTTT
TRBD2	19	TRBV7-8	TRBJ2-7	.	CASSLPGLAGEFGAYEQYF	TGTGCCAGCAGCCTACCAGGACTAGCGGGAGAGTTTGGGGCCTACGAGCAGTACTTC